The rows below give T cell receptor beta chains drawn from one sample of a study of T cell responses to AZD1222 COVID-19 vaccine. Assay used: immunoSEQ multiplex PCR; TCRdb lists only in-frame clones, some missing. The sample records 120,000 to 150,000 clones, roughly nine tenths being singletons. The source was peripheral blood, collected on day 0 of AZD1222 vaccination. Receptors were obtained from an adult in good health. CDR3s include the opening cysteine and the closing phenylalanine or tryptophan. Fields, in order: CDR3 length, V gene, CDR3 protein.

16	TRBV28	CASSAQGKSYNSPLHF
11	TRBV12-3/TRBV12-4	CASTRGNEQFF
16	TRBV9	CASSSRVQGLTDEQYF
15	TRBV10-3	CAISESGQGEAKLFF
14	TRBV7-9	CASSLGGPGNTIYF
15	TRBV19	CASSMGQTGLETQYF
15	TRBV19	CASSIRGQGYYGYTF
14	TRBV7-3	CASTDRGNTDTQYF
13	TRBV11-2	CASSLGHIYEQYF
12	TRBV2	CASTQWTDTQYF
13	TRBV7-9	CASSSTFYNEQFF
14	TRBV24-1	CATSDLGSYNEQFF
13	TRBV30	CAWSQADPGVQFF
15	TRBV29-1	CSVHGLAGGTYEQYF
14	TRBV10-1	CASSSTGKVHEQFF
15	TRBV6-2/TRBV6-3	CASSRRGRGTDTQYF
13	TRBV3-1/TRBV3-2	CASSQGRDTEAFF
15	TRBV19	CASSMTGGQNYGYTF
13	TRBV6-6	CASSFGPNTEAFF
17	TRBV5-1	CASSPTSLQMMNTEAFF
16	TRBV6-2/TRBV6-3	CASSYPPGTENYEQYF
15	TRBV30	CAWGSRKLNQETQYF
12	TRBV12-3/TRBV12-4	CASGPYTDTQYF
12	TRBV10-3	CAAGTETYEQYF
14	TRBV11-2	CASSRFRGLGEQYF
15	TRBV2	CASSLVVATPDTQYF
14	TRBV11-3	CASSLEDETYEQYF
15	TRBV13	CASSTTNLLAGGQFF
14	TRBV7-2	CASSPGGSNTEAFF
13	TRBV7-9	CASNRGLNTEAFF
13	TRBV3-1/TRBV3-2	CASSYGPGNTIYF